There are many counts of the clone carrying this T cell receptor beta chain. This sample stems from a study of T cell repertoires in cytomegalovirus infection. MiXCR, run by TCRdb on the reads, gives a single entry per CDR3 protein. The table includes a few hundred thousand distinct CDR3 sequences, roughly 15% detected once. Germline V lookup: CDR1 MNHEY, CDR2 SMNVEV (reference sequence). The CDR3 consists of 13 residues. The J segment lost 6 bases and the V segment lost 8 bases, leaving 8 bases of the junction unmatched. The chain employs TRBV27 and TRBJ1-2; 8 bases line up with TRBD1. Source material: PBMCs. The origin of this receptor is a human donor in good health (CMV status not recorded). Some clones in this sample may be carry-over from other donors' samples. The CDR3, as DNA: TGTGCCAGCCGACAGGGGAATTATCATGGCTACACCTTC. Protein product: CASRQGNYHGYTF.